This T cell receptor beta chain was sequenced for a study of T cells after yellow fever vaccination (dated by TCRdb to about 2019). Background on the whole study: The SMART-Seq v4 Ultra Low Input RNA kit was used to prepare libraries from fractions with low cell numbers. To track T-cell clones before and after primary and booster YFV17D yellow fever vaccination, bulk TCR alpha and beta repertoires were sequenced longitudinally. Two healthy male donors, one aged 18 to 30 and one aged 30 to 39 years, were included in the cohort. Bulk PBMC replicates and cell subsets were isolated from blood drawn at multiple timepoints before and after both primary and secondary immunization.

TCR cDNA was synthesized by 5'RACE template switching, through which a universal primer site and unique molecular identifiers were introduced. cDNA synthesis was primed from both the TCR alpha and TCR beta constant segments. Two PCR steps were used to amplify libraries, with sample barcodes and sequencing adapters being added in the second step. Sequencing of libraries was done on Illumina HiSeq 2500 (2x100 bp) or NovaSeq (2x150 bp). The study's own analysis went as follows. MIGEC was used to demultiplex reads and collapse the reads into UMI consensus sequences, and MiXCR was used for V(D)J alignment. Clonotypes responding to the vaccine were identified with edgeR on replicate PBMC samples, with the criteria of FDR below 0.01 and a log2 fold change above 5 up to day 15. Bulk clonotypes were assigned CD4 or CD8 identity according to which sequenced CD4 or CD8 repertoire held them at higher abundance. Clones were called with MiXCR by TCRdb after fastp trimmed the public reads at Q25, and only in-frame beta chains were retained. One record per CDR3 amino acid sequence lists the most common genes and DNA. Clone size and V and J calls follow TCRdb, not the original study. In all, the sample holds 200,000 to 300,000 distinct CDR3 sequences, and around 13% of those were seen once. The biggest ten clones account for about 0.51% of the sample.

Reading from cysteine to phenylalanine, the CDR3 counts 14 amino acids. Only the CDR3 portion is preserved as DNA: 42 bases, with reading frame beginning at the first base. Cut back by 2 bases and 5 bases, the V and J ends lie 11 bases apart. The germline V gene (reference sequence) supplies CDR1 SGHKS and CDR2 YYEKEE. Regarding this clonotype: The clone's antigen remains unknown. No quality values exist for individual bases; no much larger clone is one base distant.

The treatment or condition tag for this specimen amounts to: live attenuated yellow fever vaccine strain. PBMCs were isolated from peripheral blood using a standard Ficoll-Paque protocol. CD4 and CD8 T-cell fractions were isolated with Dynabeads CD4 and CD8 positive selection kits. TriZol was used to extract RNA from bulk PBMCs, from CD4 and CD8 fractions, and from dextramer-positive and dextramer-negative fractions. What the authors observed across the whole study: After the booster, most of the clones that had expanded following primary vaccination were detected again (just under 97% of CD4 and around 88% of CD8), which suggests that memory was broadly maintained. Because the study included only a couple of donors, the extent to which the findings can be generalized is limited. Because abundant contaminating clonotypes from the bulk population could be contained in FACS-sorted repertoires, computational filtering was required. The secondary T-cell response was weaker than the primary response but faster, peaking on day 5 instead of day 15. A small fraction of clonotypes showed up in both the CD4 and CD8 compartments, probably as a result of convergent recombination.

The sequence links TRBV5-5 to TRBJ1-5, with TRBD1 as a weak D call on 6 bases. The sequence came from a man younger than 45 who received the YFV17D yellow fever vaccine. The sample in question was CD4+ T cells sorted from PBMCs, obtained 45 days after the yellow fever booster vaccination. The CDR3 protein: CASSFWGGDQPQHF. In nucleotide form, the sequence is TGTGCCAGCAGCTTTTGGGGGGGCGATCAGCCCCAGCATTTT.